This passage covers 22 T cell receptor beta chains from one sample sequenced in a study of T cell changes during pregnancy in multiple sclerosis. Clones were read by immunoSEQ multiplex PCR, and TCRdb kept only the in-frame ones, dropping some. The sample lists about 50,000 clones, 90% to 95% occurring once. The sequences come from CD8+ T cells from peripheral blood mononuclear cells, collected in the first trimester of pregnancy. All receptors come from a female donor with multiple sclerosis, enrolled in a pregnancy study.

The chain links TRBV6-6 to TRBJ2-3; the match to TRBD2 covers 9 bases. This CDR3 has 14 residues. Germline V CDR1 and CDR2: MNHNY, SVGAGI (reference sequence). V was pared by 6 bases and J by 0 bases, with 1 base of the junction left unmatched. The CDR3 is CASSLAGSTDTQYF. The CDR3 DNA sequence: TGTGCCAGCAGCCTAGCGGGGAGCACAGATACGCAGTATTTT.

The chain joins TRBV9 to TRBJ2-1; D remains ambiguous. The V end lost 0 bases, the J end lost 6 bases, and 13 bases lay between the germline ends. The CDR3 consists of 15 residues. The V gene's germline CDR1 is SGDLS and CDR2 YYNGEE. CDR3 coding DNA: TGTGCCAGCAGCGTAGGTCCTGGATCGGGCAATGAGCAGTTCTTC. Translating gives CASSVGPGSGNEQFF.

The V gene is TRBV7-2, the J gene TRBJ1-1; 12 bases are a match to TRBD1. The CDR3 extends over 17 amino acids. V gave up 5 bases and J gave up 4 bases; unmatched junction bases: 11. The V gene's germline CDR1 is SGHTA and CDR2 FQGNSA. The CDR3, as DNA: TGTGCCAGCAGCCGCCATCCGGGACAGGGGGCTGGCACTGAAGCTTTCTTT. Translation: CASSRHPGQGAGTEAFF.

V is TRBV18 and J is TRBJ2-3; TRBD1 matches 8 bases. After removal of 3 bases from V and 1 base from J, the junction contained 3 bases not matched to a gene. This CDR3 has 15 amino acids. Germline CDR1 KGHSH, CDR2 LQKENI. CDR3 sequence (DNA): TGTGCCAGCTCACCGTTGGGACAGGGCACAGATACGCAGTATTTT. Translated, it gives CASSPLGQGTDTQYF.

V is TRBV15 and J is TRBJ2-5; D is unresolved. The germline V gene encodes CDR1 LNHNV and CDR2 YYDKDF (reference sequence). The germline V and J ends were trimmed by 1 base and 5 bases, with 11 bases remaining between them. This CDR3 contains 14 residues. CDR3: CATSRAPPLETQYF. As DNA, the CDR3 is TGTGCCACCAGCAGAGCCCCCCCGTTGGAGACCCAGTACTTC.

The V and J genes are TRBV27 and TRBJ2-2; TRBD2 aligns across 7 bases. Germline V gives CDR1 MNHEY, CDR2 SMNVEV (reference sequence). The CDR3 contains 14 residues. V trimming: 4 bases; J trimming: 6 bases; junction bases outside the gene matches: 5. The CDR3 reads CASSSGTKPGELFF. CDR3 DNA: TGTGCCAGCAGTTCCGGGACTAAACCCGGGGAGCTGTTTTTT.

V gene TRBV27 combines with J gene TRBJ2-7; 9 nucleotides line up with TRBD1. The V segment lost 0 bases and the J segment 5 bases; nucleotides outside the gene matches: 5. Germline loops: CDR1 MNHEY, CDR2 SMNVEV (reference sequence). The CDR3 extends over 15 amino acids. In DNA, the CDR3 is TGTGCCAGCAGTTTATCGGCGGGACAGGGCCACGAGCAGTACTTC. Encoded protein: CASSLSAGQGHEQYF.

The chain has TRBV7-6 and TRBJ2-1, with 8 nucleotides matching TRBD1. Trimming took 5 bases from V and 1 from J; bases not matched to a gene: 7. Germline values: CDR1 SGHVS, CDR2 FNYEAQ. The CDR3 is made up of 16 amino acids. This chain's CDR3 is CASSHGQGESYNEQFF. CDR3 in DNA: TGTGCCAGCAGCCATGGACAGGGAGAATCCTACAATGAGCAGTTCTTC.

V usage is TRBV28 and J usage is TRBJ1-2, with D tentatively TRBD1 (5 bases). This CDR3 comprises 12 residues. The V end was cut by 6 bases, the J end by 4 bases, with 9 bases between. Per germline, CDR1 MDHEN and CDR2 SYDVKM. CDR3 nucleotides: TGTGCCAGCAGGCAGGGAGGCTATGGCTACACCTTC. Amino acid sequence: CASRQGGYGYTF.

The chain combines TRBV5-4 with TRBJ2-3; tentative D call: TRBD2 (7 bases). The germline V gene has CDR1 SGHNT and CDR2 YYREEE (reference sequence). The V and J ends lost 7 bases and 1 base respectively, with 16 bases between them. This CDR3 is 15 amino acids long. DNA of the CDR3: TGTGCCAGCGGGATATCGGGGGGCGGCACAGATACGCAGTATTTT. Its protein product is CASGISGGGTDTQYF.

The chain combines TRBV6-1 with TRBJ1-1, with a weak D call TRBD1 (5 bases). Per germline, CDR1 MNHNS and CDR2 SASEGT. V was cut by 7 bases and J by 1 base, with 16 bases left in between. The CDR3 loop spans 15 amino acids. CDR3 bases: TGTGCCAGCACCGGAACCGGGGGTAGGAACACTGAAGCTTTCTTT. It yields the protein CASTGTGGRNTEAFF.

The rearrangement uses TRBV11-2 and TRBJ1-1; 7 positions agree with TRBD1. The germline CDR1 and CDR2 sequences are SGHAT and FQNNGV. The J segment lost 1 base and the V segment lost 2 bases, leaving 1 base of the junction unmatched. The CDR3 extends over 14 amino acids. The CDR3 DNA sequence: TGTGCCAGCAGCTTATCAGGGGGGAACACTGAAGCTTTCTTT. This translates into CASSLSGGNTEAFF.

The chain combines TRBV19 with TRBJ2-1; D perhaps matches TRBD1 (6 bases). Germline V gene lookup returns CDR1 LNHDA and CDR2 SQIVND (reference sequence). V lost 7 bases, J lost 7 bases, and 14 bases lay in between. The length of the CDR3 is 13 residues. The CDR3 sequence: CASTMGALNEQFF. The CDR3 nucleotides read TGTGCCAGTACAATGGGGGCGCTGAATGAGCAGTTCTTC.

V is TRBV9 and J is TRBJ1-2, with TRBD1 matching 8 bases. This CDR3 comprises 15 residues. J lost 4 bases, V lost 0 bases, and 5 bases had no gene match. CDR1 SGDLS and CDR2 YYNGEE come from the germline V gene. CDR3 sequence: CASSVVGQGIYGYTF. CDR3 coding DNA: TGTGCCAGCAGCGTAGTAGGACAGGGAATCTATGGCTACACCTTC.

The rearrangement uses TRBV2 and TRBJ2-7; D possibly corresponds to TRBD2 (5 bases). Germline-derived CDR1 and CDR2 are SNHLY and FYNNEI. The CDR3 extends over 14 amino acids. The V and J ends lost 3 bases and 2 bases respectively, with 11 bases between them. CDR3 protein: CASSEEAEPYEQYF. The CDR3, as DNA: TGTGCCAGCAGTGAGGAAGCGGAACCCTACGAGCAGTACTTC.

The rearrangement uses TRBV29-1 and TRBJ2-1; TRBD2 agrees at 10 bases. Looked up from germline, CDR1 is SQVTM and CDR2 is ANQGSEA. V was clipped by 5 bases and J by 9 bases; unmatched bases: 1. This CDR3 comprises 11 residues. CDR3 nucleotides: TGCAGCGTTCTAGCGGGGGTTGAGCAGTTCTTC. Residues: CSVLAGVEQFF.

The chain is built from TRBV28 and TRBJ1-5; the D gene is possibly TRBD1 (6 bases). V dropped 5 bases and J dropped 0 bases, with 14 bases sitting between them. CDR1 is MDHEN, CDR2 SYDVKM, per germline. This CDR3 spans 16 amino acids. CDR3 region: CASSQDSPYSNQPQHF. In DNA form, the CDR3 reads TGTGCCAGCAGTCAGGACAGTCCATATAGCAATCAGCCCCAGCATTTT.

This chain links TRBV18 with TRBJ1-1, with 7 bases that match TRBD1. Germline V gene lookup returns CDR1 KGHSH and CDR2 LQKENI. The J segment lost 1 base and the V segment lost 3 bases, leaving 5 bases of the junction unmatched. The CDR3 loop spans 15 amino acids. DNA for the CDR3: TGTGCCAGCTCACCCAGGGGGTCTACGAACACTGAAGCTTTCTTT. Its protein is CASSPRGSTNTEAFF.

The chain carries TRBV9 and TRBJ2-1, with 13 bases fitting TRBD2. This CDR3 has 15 residues. Trimming took 3 bases from V and 9 from J; bases not matched to a gene: 6. Germline V gene lookup returns CDR1 SGDLS and CDR2 YYNGEE. This CDR3 reads CASSAMTSGGPEQFF. In nucleotides, the CDR3 is TGTGCCAGCAGCGCAATGACTAGCGGGGGGCCTGAGCAGTTCTTC.

The genes are TRBV4-2 and TRBJ1-2; 10 bases are a match to TRBD1. From germline, CDR1 is LGHNA and CDR2 YNFKEQ. V lost 4 bases to trimming and J lost 7 bases; unmatched junction nucleotides: 9. The CDR3 covers 15 residues. The CDR3 is CASSLNPGQGSGYTF. The CDR3 region has the DNA TGTGCCAGCAGCCTCAATCCGGGACAGGGGTCTGGCTACACCTTC.

This clone was seen only once. The CDR3 loop is CASSSWGGQVIKLFF. CDR3 nucleotides: TGTGCCAGCAGCTCTTGGGGGGGACAGGTTATCAAACTGTTTTTT. The gene calls are TRBV7-2 and TRBJ1-4, with 8 nucleotides matching TRBD1. Germline-derived CDR1 and CDR2 are SGHTA and FQGNSA. The CDR3 contains 15 residues. The V and J ends lost 4 bases and 11 bases, in that order; junction bases with no gene match: 12.

The CDR3 nucleotides are TGTGCCAGCAGCGGTGAAGGCAGGGGCTACACCTTC. Amino acid sequence: CASSGEGRGYTF. This chain connects TRBV5-5 to TRBJ1-2, with unresolved D. The V end was cut by 4 bases, the J end by 8 bases, with 12 bases between. The CDR3 covers 12 residues. Germline CDR1 SGHKS, CDR2 YYEKEE (reference sequence).